This is a list of T cell receptor beta chains from one sample in a study of CD8 T cells in Susac syndrome. TCRdb re-analysed the immunoSEQ multiplex PCR reads in MiXCR, keeping a single row per CDR3 protein. Among 150,000 to 200,000 distinct CDR3 sequences listed, around 96% were seen once. Sequencing was performed on CD4+ T cells from PBMCs. Every receptor here comes from a human donor in good health. CDR3s include the opening cysteine and the closing phenylalanine or tryptophan. The D gene is left open where the match is weak. The listing skips clone size in some rows; elsewhere it reads once, few, many or a size class.

D gene: .
clone size: .
V gene: TRBV2
J gene: TRBJ2-5
CDR3 DNA: TGTGCCAGCTGTGAGGATGAGGGGGGGGAGACCCAGTACTTC
CDR3 protein: CASCEDEGGETQYF

D gene: .
clone size: .
V gene: TRBV27
J gene: TRBJ2-1
CDR3 DNA: TGTGCCAGCAGCTTAGGGAAATCGGCCTACAATGAGCAGTTCTTC
CDR3 protein: CASSLGKSAYNEQFF

D gene: .
clone size: .
V gene: TRBV4-3
J gene: TRBJ1-5
CDR3 DNA: TGCGCCAGCAGCCAAGATGGGAGGAATCAGCCCCAGCATTTT
CDR3 protein: CASSQDGRNQPQHF

D gene: .
clone size: .
V gene: TRBV30
J gene: TRBJ1-1
CDR3 DNA: TGTGCCTGGAGTGTAGGGGCGAACACTGAAGCTTTCTTT
CDR3 protein: CAWSVGANTEAFF

D gene: .
clone size: .
V gene: TRBV29-1
J gene: TRBJ1-4
CDR3 DNA: TGCAGCGTTGAGAGGGGCGGGGGTGAAAAACTGTTTTTT
CDR3 protein: CSVERGGGEKLFF

D gene: TRBD1
clone size: .
V gene: TRBV20-1
J gene: TRBJ2-7
CDR3 DNA: TGCAGTGCTAGCGACCGGGACAGGGGGCGTTACGAGCAGTACTTC
CDR3 protein: CSASDRDRGRYEQYF

D gene: TRBD1
clone size: .
V gene: TRBV24-1
J gene: TRBJ2-1
CDR3 DNA: TGTGCCACCAGTGATTCCGCGACAGGGGCGCCCTACAATGAGCAGTTCTTC
CDR3 protein: CATSDSATGAPYNEQFF

D gene: TRBD1
clone size: once
V gene: TRBV5-1
J gene: TRBJ2-5
CDR3 DNA: TGCGCCAGCAGCTCGCCGGACAGGCAAGAGACCCAGTACTTC
CDR3 protein: CASSSPDRQETQYF

D gene: .
clone size: once
V gene: TRBV28
J gene: TRBJ1-5
CDR3 DNA: TGTGCCAGCAGCGAGGGGGGTCAGCCCCAGCATTTT
CDR3 protein: CASSEGGQPQHF

D gene: .
clone size: .
V gene: TRBV2
J gene: TRBJ2-1
CDR3 DNA: TGTGCCAGCAGTGAAGAACAGGAGCAGTTCTTC
CDR3 protein: CASSEEQEQFF

D gene: TRBD2
clone size: .
V gene: TRBV19
J gene: TRBJ2-1
CDR3 DNA: TGTGCCAGTAGTAGCGGACTAGCGGGGGGGCGTGAGCAGTTCTTC
CDR3 protein: CASSSGLAGGREQFF

D gene: .
clone size: few
V gene: TRBV18
J gene: TRBJ2-7
CDR3 DNA: TGTGCCAGCGGAGGCAGGGGAGCCTACGAGCAGTACTTC
CDR3 protein: CASGGRGAYEQYF

D gene: .
clone size: .
V gene: TRBV20-1
J gene: TRBJ2-1
CDR3 DNA: TGCAGTGCCCAGGACCGCTACAATGAGCAGTTCTTC
CDR3 protein: CSAQDRYNEQFF

D gene: TRBD2
clone size: .
V gene: TRBV9
J gene: TRBJ2-5
CDR3 DNA: TGTGCCAGCAGCGTAGTTGGTAGCGGGGGCCAAGAGACCCAGTACTTC
CDR3 protein: CASSVVGSGGQETQYF

D gene: TRBD1
clone size: once
V gene: TRBV12-3/TRBV12-4
J gene: TRBJ1-4
CDR3 DNA: TGTGCCAGCAGCCCAGGGGGCAGGGCTAATGAAAAACTGTTTTTT
CDR3 protein: CASSPGGRANEKLFF

D gene: TRBD2
clone size: .
V gene: TRBV12-3/TRBV12-4
J gene: TRBJ2-1
CDR3 DNA: TGTGCCAGCAGTTTACAAGCGGGGGGTTACAATGAGCAGTTCTTC
CDR3 protein: CASSLQAGGYNEQFF

D gene: .
clone size: .
V gene: TRBV7-9
J gene: TRBJ2-5
CDR3 DNA: TGTGCCATCCCAGTAGGGCAAGAGACCCAGTACTTC
CDR3 protein: CAIPVGQETQYF

D gene: .
clone size: .
V gene: TRBV29-1
J gene: TRBJ1-1
CDR3 DNA: TGCAGCGTTGGAGGGGCGATAAACACTGAAGCTTTCTTT
CDR3 protein: CSVGGAINTEAFF

D gene: .
clone size: .
V gene: TRBV19
J gene: TRBJ1-1
CDR3 DNA: TGTGCCAGTAGCCCCTCGAGGGACACCTTGAACACTGAAGCTTTCTTT
CDR3 protein: CASSPSRDTLNTEAFF

D gene: .
clone size: .
V gene: TRBV29-1
J gene: TRBJ1-1
CDR3 DNA: TGCAGCGTGAGCCCGGGACCTCGGAACACTGAAGCTTTCTTT
CDR3 protein: CSVSPGPRNTEAFF

D gene: .
clone size: .
V gene: TRBV7-2
J gene: TRBJ2-5
CDR3 DNA: TGTGCCAGCAGCTTAACCCGGGGGCCGGGAGAGACCCAGTACTTC
CDR3 protein: CASSLTRGPGETQYF

D gene: .
clone size: .
V gene: TRBV29-1
J gene: TRBJ2-3
CDR3 DNA: TGCAGCGTGGAGGGGCTGGAGCAGGATACGCAGTATTTT
CDR3 protein: CSVEGLEQDTQYF

D gene: .
clone size: .
V gene: TRBV28
J gene: TRBJ2-1
CDR3 DNA: TGTGCCAGCAGCTCCGGGCGAAACAATGAGCAGTTCTTC
CDR3 protein: CASSSGRNNEQFF

D gene: .
clone size: .
V gene: TRBV5-1
J gene: TRBJ1-1
CDR3 DNA: TGCGCCAGCACCCCAGCGGGAGGGGAGCGTCGAGAAGCTTTCTTT
CDR3 protein: CASTPAGGERREAFF

D gene: .
clone size: .
V gene: TRBV6-2/TRBV6-3
J gene: TRBJ2-1
CDR3 DNA: TGTGCCAGCACTTGGGGGGCGTGGTACAATGAGCAGTTCTTC
CDR3 protein: CASTWGAWYNEQFF

D gene: .
clone size: .
V gene: TRBV5-1
J gene: TRBJ2-3
CDR3 DNA: TGCGCCAGCAGCTTTACAGGGCCGACCACAGATACGCAGTATTTT
CDR3 protein: CASSFTGPTTDTQYF

D gene: .
clone size: .
V gene: TRBV24-1
J gene: TRBJ2-7
CDR3 DNA: TGTGCCACCAGTGGCCGGAACTACGAGCAGTACTTC
CDR3 protein: CATSGRNYEQYF

D gene: TRBD1
clone size: .
V gene: TRBV4-2
J gene: TRBJ1-2
CDR3 DNA: TGTGCCAGCAGCCAAGGTCGGGGACAGTCTGGCTACACCTTC
CDR3 protein: CASSQGRGQSGYTF

D gene: TRBD1
clone size: few
V gene: TRBV30
J gene: TRBJ2-5
CDR3 DNA: TGTGCCTTAACCGGGACAGGGTCCCCGTACTTC
CDR3 protein: CALTGTGSPYF